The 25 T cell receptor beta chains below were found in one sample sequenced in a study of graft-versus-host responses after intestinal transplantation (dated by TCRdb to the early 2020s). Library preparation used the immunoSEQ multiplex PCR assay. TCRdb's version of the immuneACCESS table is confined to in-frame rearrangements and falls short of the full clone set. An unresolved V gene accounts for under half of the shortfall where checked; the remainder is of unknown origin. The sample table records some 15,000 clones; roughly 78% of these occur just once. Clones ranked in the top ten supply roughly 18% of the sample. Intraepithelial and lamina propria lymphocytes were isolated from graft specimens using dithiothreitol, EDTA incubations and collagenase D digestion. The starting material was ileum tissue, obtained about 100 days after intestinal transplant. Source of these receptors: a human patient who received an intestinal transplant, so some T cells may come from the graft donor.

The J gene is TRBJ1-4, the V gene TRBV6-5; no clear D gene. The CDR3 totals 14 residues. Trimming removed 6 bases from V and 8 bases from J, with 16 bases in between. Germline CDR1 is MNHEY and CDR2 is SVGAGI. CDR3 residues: CASSRARGWEKLFF. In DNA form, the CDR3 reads TGTGCCAGCAGCCGAGCCAGAGGGTGGGAAAAACTGTTTTTT.

The DNA of the CDR3 is TGCAGCGTTGTGGGTAACGAGCAGTACTTC. It codes for CSVVGNEQYF. The chain uses TRBV29-1 and TRBJ2-7, with unresolved D. Trimming took off 4 bases at V and 5 bases at J, with 6 bases between the two ends. The CDR3 runs to 10 residues. Germline CDR1 is SQVTM and CDR2 is ANQGSEA.

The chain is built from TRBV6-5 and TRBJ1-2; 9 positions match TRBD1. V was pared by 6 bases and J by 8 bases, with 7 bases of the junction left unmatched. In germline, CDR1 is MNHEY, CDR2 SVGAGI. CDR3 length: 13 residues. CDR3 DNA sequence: TGTGCCAGCAGGCAACAGGGGGCGAGAGGCTACACCTTC. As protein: CASRQQGARGYTF.

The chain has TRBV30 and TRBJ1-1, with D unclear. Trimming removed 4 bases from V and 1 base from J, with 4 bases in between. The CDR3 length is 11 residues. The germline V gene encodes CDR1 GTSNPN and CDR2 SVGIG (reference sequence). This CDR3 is CAWKENTEAFF. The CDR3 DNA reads TGTGCCTGGAAGGAGAACACTGAAGCTTTCTTT.

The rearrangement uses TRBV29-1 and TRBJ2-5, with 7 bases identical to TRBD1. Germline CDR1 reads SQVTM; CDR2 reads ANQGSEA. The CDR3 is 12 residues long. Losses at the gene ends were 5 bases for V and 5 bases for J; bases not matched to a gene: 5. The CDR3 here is CSVRRGRETQYF. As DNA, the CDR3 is TGCAGCGTTCGAAGGGGGCGCGAGACCCAGTACTTC.

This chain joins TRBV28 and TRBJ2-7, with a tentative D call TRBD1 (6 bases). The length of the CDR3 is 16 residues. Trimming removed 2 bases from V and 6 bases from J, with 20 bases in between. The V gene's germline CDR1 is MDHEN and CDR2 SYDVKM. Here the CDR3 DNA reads TGTGCCAGCAGTTTAGTAACGAGGGGGAGAAGTGGCGAGCAGTACTTC. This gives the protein CASSLVTRGRSGEQYF.

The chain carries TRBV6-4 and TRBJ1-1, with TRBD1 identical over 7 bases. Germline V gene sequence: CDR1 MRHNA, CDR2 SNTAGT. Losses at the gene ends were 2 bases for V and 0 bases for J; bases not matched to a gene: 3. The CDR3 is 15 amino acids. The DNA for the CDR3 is TGTGCCAGCAGTGACAACGACAGGGTGAACACTGAAGCTTTCTTT. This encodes CASSDNDRVNTEAFF.

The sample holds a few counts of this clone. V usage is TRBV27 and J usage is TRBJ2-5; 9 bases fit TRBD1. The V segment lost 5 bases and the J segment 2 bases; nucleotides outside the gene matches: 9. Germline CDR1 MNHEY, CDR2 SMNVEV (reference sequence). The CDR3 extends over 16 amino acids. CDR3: CASSPWTGDWQETQYF. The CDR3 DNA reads TGTGCCAGCAGTCCGTGGACAGGGGACTGGCAAGAGACCCAGTACTTC.

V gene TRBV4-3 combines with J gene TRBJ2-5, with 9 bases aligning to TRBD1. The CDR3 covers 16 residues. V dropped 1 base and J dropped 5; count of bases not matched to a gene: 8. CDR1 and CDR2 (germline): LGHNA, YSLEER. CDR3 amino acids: CASSQGLGQGQETQYF. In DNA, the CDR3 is TGCGCCAGCAGCCAAGGACTGGGACAGGGACAGGAGACCCAGTACTTC.

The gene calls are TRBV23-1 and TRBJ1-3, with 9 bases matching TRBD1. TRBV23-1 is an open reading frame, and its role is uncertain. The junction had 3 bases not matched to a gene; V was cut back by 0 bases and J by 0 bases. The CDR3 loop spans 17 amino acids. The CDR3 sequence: CASSQSGDRDSGNTIYF. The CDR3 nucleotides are TGCGCCAGCAGTCAATCAGGGGACAGGGACTCTGGAAACACCATATATTTT.

In DNA, the CDR3 is TGTGCCAGCAGCTTGTTCTTGGCGGGAGGGCCGAAAGAGACCCAGTACTTC. Its translation: CASSLFLAGGPKETQYF. V usage is TRBV5-5 and J usage is TRBJ2-5, with 9 bases that match TRBD2. The CDR3 extends over 17 amino acids. Germline loops: CDR1 SGHKS, CDR2 YYEKEE (reference sequence). The V gene end was trimmed by 1 base and the J gene end by 3 bases; junction bases not matched to a gene: 10.

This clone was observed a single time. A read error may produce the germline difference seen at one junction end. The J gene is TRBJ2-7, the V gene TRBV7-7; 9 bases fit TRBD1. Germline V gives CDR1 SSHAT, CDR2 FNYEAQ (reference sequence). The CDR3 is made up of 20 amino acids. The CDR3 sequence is CASSPGGTGTWRDRAYEQYF. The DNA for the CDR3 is TGTGCTAGCAGCCCAGGTGGGACGGGGACTTGGCGGGACAGGGCCTACGAGCAGTACTTC.

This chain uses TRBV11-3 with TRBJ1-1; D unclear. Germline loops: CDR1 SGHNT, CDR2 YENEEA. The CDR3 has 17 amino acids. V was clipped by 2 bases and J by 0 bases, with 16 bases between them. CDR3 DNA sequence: TGTGCCAGCAGCTTACAACCCGAGGGCAGACTGAACACTGAAGCTTTCTTT. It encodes CASSLQPEGRLNTEAFF.

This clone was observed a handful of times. The CDR3 sequence: CASSQDYDRAGEQFF. The DNA of the CDR3 is TGCGCCAGCAGCCAAGATTACGACAGAGCCGGGGAGCAGTTCTTC. The genes are TRBV4-3 and TRBJ2-1, with a weak D call TRBD1 (5 bases). This CDR3 has 15 amino acids. V dropped 0 bases and J dropped 10 bases, with 16 bases sitting between them. CDR1 is LGHNA and CDR2 is YSLEER in the germline V gene.

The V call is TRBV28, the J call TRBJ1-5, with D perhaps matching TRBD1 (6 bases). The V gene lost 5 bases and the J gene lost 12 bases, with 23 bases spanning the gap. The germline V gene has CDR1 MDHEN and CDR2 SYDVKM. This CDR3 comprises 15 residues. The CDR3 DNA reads TGTGCCAGCAGTATCTCGGGACACTCTTGGAGCTACCAGCATTTT. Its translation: CASSISGHSWSYQHF.

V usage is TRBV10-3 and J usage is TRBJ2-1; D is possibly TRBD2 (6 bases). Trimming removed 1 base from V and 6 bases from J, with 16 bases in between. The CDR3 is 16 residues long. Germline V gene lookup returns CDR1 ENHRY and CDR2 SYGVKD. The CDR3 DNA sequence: TGTGCCATCAGTGAGTATCCGGGAGTCCTCTTCAATGAGCAGTTCTTC. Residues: CAISEYPGVLFNEQFF.

The CDR3 loop reads CASSQQGGYTF. The DNA of the CDR3 is TGCGCCAGCAGCCAACAGGGTGGCTACACCTTC. The chain combines TRBV4-1 with TRBJ1-2, with D perhaps TRBD1 (5 bases). From germline, CDR1 is MGHRA and CDR2 YSYEKL. The germline V and J ends were trimmed by 2 bases and 7 bases, with 5 bases remaining between them. The CDR3 has 11 amino acids.

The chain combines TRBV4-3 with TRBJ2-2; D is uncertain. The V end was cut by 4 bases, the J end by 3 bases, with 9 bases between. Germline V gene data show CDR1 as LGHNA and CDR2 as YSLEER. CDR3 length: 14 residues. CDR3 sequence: CASSPAAHTGELFF. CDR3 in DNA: TGCGCCAGCAGCCCTGCAGCCCACACCGGGGAGCTGTTTTTT.

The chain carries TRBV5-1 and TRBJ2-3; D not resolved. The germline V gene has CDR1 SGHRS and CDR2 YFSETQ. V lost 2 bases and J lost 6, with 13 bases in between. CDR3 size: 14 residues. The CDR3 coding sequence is TGCGCCAGCAGCTTCGTCACGGGTGGTGATACGCAGTATTTT. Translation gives CASSFVTGGDTQYF. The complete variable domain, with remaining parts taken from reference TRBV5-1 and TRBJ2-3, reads KAGVTQTPRYLIKTRGQQVTLSCSPISGHRSVSWYQQTPGQGLQFLFEYFSETQRNKGNFPGRFSGRQFSNSRSEMNVSTLELGDSALYLCASSFVTGGDTQYFGPGTRLTVL.

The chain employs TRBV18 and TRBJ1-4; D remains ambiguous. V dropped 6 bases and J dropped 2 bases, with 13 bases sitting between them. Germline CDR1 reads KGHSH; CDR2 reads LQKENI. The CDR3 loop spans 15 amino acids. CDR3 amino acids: CASSQLRVTNEKLFF. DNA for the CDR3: TGTGCCAGCTCTCAACTCCGGGTTACTAATGAAAAACTGTTTTTT. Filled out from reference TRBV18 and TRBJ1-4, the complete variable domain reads NAGVMQNPRHLVRRRGQEARLRCSPMKGHSHVYWYRQLPEEGLKFMVYLQKENIIDESGMPKERFSAEFPKEGPSILRIQQVVRGDSAAYFCASSQLRVTNEKLFFGSGTQLSVL.

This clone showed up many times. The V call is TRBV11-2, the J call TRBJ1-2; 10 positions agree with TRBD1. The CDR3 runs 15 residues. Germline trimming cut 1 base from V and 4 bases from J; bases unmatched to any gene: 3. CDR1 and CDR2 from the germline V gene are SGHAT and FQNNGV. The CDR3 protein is CASSLAGTGVYGYTF. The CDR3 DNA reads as TGTGCCAGCAGCTTAGCCGGGACAGGGGTCTATGGCTACACCTTC. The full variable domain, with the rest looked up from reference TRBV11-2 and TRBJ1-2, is EAGVAQSPRYKIIEKRQSVAFWCNPISGHATLYWYQQILGQGPKLLIQFQNNGVVDDSQLPKDRFSAERLKGVDSTLKIQPAKLEDSAVYLCASSLAGTGVYGYTFGSGTRLTVV.

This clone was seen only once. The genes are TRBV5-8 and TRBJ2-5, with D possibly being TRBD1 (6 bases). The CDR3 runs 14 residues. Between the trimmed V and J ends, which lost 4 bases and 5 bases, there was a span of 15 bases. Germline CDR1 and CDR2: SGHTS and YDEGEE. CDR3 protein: CASSPLTGRETQYF. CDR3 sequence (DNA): TGTGCCAGCAGCCCATTGACAGGACGGGAGACCCAGTACTTC.

The CDR3: CASSLAGGKFGELFF. The CDR3 DNA reads TGTGCCAGCAGTTTAGCGGGAGGGAAATTCGGGGAGCTGTTTTTT. This rearrangement joins TRBV27 to TRBJ2-2; 9 bases are a match to TRBD2. Germline V CDR1 and CDR2: MNHEY, SMNVEV (reference sequence). This CDR3 has 15 amino acids. J was trimmed by 7 bases and V by 2 bases; bases with no gene match: 5.

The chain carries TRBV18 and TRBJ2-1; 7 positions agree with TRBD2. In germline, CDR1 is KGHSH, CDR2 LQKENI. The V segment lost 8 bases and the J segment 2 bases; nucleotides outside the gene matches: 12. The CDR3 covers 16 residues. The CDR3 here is CASGAWGGRTYNEQFF. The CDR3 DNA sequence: TGTGCCAGCGGAGCCTGGGGGGGTCGTACCTACAATGAGCAGTTCTTC. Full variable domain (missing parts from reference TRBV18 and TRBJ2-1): NAGVMQNPRHLVRRRGQEARLRCSPMKGHSHVYWYRQLPEEGLKFMVYLQKENIIDESGMPKERFSAEFPKEGPSILRIQQVVRGDSAAYFCASGAWGGRTYNEQFFGPGTRLTVL.

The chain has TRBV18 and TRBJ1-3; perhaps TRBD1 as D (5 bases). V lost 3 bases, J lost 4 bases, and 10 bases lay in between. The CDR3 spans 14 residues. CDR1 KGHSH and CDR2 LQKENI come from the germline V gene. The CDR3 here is CASSPGTDGNTIYF. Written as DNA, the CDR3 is TGTGCCAGCTCACCCGGGACGGACGGAAACACCATATATTTT.